This T cell receptor beta chain derives from a study of regulatory T cells in long-lasting Graves disease. This clonotype was observed many times. From germline, CDR1 is LGHDT and CDR2 YNNKEL (reference sequence). The CDR3 totals 16 residues. V was shortened by 3 bases and J by 0 bases, with 12 bases between the two germline ends. Building of the TCR beta libraries involved iRepertoire HTBI primers and Arm-PCR of CDR3 regions. TCRdb recomputed calls from the multiplex PCR reads with MiXCR, one row per CDR3 protein. The sample records 350,000 to 500,000 distinct CDR3 sequences, around 13% being singletons. Time point: newly diagnosed GD, antithyroid drugs for less than 3 months. Extracted PBMC RNA gave rise to the TCR library. Another study also made use of these data, one on T cells in Graves' hyperthyroidism and ophthalmopathy. As reported in that work: Primed by the HTBI set, a first-round RT-PCR was run on the TCR CDR3. The model anticipated ophthalmopathy a median around 6 months pre-onset.

This sample comprised peripheral blood mononuclear cells (PBMCs), obtained at new diagnosis, from a patient treated with antithyroid drugs. The chain uses TRBV3-1 and TRBJ1-3, with a weak D call TRBD1 (5 bases). This TCR was sampled from a woman aged 45 to 65 with Graves disease. CDR3 sequence: CASSQMTAYSGNTIYF. CDR3 bases: TGTGCCAGCAGCCAGATGACAGCTTACTCTGGAAACACCATATATTTT. Combining the CDR3 with reference TRBV3-1 and TRBJ1-3 gives the whole variable domain DTAVSQTPKYLVTQMGNDKSIKCEQNLGHDTMYWYKQDSKKFLKIMFSYNNKELIINETVPNRFSPKSPDKAHLNLHINSLELGDSAVYFCASSQMTAYSGNTIYFGEGSWLTVV.